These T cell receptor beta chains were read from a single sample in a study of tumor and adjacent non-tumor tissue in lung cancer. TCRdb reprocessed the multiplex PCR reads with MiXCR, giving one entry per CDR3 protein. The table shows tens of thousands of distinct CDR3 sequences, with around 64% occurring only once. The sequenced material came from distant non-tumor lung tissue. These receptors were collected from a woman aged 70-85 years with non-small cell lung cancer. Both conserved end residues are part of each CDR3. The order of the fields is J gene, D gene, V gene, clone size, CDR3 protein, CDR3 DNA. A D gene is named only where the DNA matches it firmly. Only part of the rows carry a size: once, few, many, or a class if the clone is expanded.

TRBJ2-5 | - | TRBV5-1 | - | CARNADLETQYF | TGCGCCAGGAATGCGGATCTTGAGACCCAGTACTTC
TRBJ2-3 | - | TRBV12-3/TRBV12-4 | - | CVSSLAAWGFTLADTQYF | TGTGTCAGCAGTTTAGCCGCTTGGGGGTTTACGTTAGCAGATACGCAGTATTTT
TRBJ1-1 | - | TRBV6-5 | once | CANSYSRVLNTEAFF | TGTGCCAACAGTTACTCCAGAGTTCTGAACACTGAAGCTTTCTTT
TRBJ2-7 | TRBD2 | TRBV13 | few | CASSIRGGGYEQYF | TGTGCTAGCAGCATTCGGGGGGGAGGCTACGAGCAGTACTTC
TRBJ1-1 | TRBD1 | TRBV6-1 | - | CASIRGRNTETFF | TGTGCCAGCATAAGGGGGCGAAACACTGAAACTTTCTTT
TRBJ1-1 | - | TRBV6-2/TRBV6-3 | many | CASSPNTEAFF | TGTGCCAGCAGTCCTAACACTGAAGCTTTCTTT
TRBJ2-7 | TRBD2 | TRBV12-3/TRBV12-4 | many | CASSNRLAGPYEQYF | TGTGCCAGCAGCAATAGACTAGCGGGCCCCTACGAGCAGTACTTC
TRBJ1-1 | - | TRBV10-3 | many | CAISEYSRDIEAFF | TGTGCCATCAGTGAATACTCCCGGGACATCGAAGCTTTCTTT
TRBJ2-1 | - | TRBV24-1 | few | CATSDRQFSLDNEQFF | TGTGCCACCAGTGATAGACAGTTCAGTCTCGACAATGAGCAGTTCTTC
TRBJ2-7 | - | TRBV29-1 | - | CSGEGGRLGGEQYF | TGCAGCGGTGAAGGGGGGAGACTGGGGGGCGAGCAGTACTTC
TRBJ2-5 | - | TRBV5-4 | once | CARSLYERPQETQYF | TGTGCCAGGAGTTTATACGAGAGGCCACAAGAGACCCAGTACTTC
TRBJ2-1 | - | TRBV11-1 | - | CTVSQGPVGEQFF | TGTACCGTCAGCCAGGGACCCGTCGGTGAGCAGTTCTTC
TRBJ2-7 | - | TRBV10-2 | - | CVSSSSYEQYF | TGTGTCAGCAGTTCCTCCTACGAGCAGTACTTC
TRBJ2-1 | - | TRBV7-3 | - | CASSLGSPEQFF | TGTGCCAGCAGCTTAGGGAGTCCTGAGCAGTTCTTC
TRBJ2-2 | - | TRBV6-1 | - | CTSNGLRNTGELSF | TGTACCAGCAATGGACTGAGGAACACCGGGGAGCTGTCTTTT
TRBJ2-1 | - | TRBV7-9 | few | CASSSEVVNYNEQFF | TGTGCCAGCAGCTCGGAGGTAGTGAACTACAATGAGCAGTTCTTC
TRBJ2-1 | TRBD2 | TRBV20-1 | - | CSTRDSAGVYNEQFF | TGCAGTACTAGAGATAGCGCGGGAGTTTACAATGAGCAGTTCTTC
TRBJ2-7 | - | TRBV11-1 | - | CASSLEVGRYEQYF | TGTGCCAGCAGCCTCGAAGTGGGTCGGTATGAGCAGTACTTC
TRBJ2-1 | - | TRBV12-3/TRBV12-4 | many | CASSLPGTSYNEQFF | TGTGCCAGCAGCCTCCCCGGGACTTCCTACAATGAGCAGTTCTTC
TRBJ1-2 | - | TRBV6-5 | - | CASRYISGHHNYDYTF | TGTGCCAGCAGGTACATCTCGGGACACCATAACTATGACTACACCTTC
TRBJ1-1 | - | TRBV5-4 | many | CASSYLLRGGDTEAFF | TGTGCCAGCAGCTACCTTTTGAGGGGAGGGGACACTGAAGCTTTCTTT
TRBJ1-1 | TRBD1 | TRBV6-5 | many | CASRPKTGGLLGTEAFF | TGTGCCAGCAGACCGAAGACAGGGGGCTTATTGGGAACTGAAGCTTTCTTT
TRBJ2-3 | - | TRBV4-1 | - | CDGRQEGRTDTQYF | TGCGACGGCAGACAAGAGGGGAGAACAGATACGCAGTATTTT
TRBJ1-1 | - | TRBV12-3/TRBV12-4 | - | CASRVAGVNTEAFF | TGTGCCAGCAGGGTCGCAGGGGTGAACACTGAAGCTTTCTTT
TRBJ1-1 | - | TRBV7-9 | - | CASSLVVVSEAFF | TGTGCCAGCAGCTTAGTGGTGGTCAGCGAAGCTTTCTTT
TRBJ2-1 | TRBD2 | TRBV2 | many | CASRYTSGIYNEQFF | TGTGCCAGCAGGTACACTAGCGGGATCTACAATGAGCAGTTCTTC